The 19 T cell receptor beta chains given below trace back to one sample, sequenced in a study. From the 5' RACE reads, TCRdb called clonotypes with MiXCR, one entry per CDR3 protein. The sample lists about 57,000 distinct CDR3 sequences, about 26% occurring once. Tregs were sorted as CD4+CD25+CD127-/low cells. Specimen: tumor-infiltrating Tregs sorted from the breast tumor. These receptors all come from a female donor with breast cancer.

This clonotype was seen a handful of times. The chain recombines TRBV2 with TRBJ2-7; D not resolved. Trimming shortened V by 4 bases and J by 6 bases, and 13 bases separated the two germline ends. In germline, CDR1 is SNHLY, CDR2 FYNNEI. The CDR3 length is 13 residues. Here the CDR3 reads CASSASNMGEQYF. Here the CDR3 DNA reads TGTGCCAGCAGTGCCTCCAACATGGGCGAGCAGTACTTC.

This clonotype was seen only a few times. This sequence joins TRBV12-3 or TRBV12-4 and TRBJ2-6; D remains unclear. This CDR3 has 17 residues. Trimming took off 6 bases at V and 0 bases at J, with 15 bases between the two ends. The CDR3 loop reads CASSPPGPSSGANVLTF. In nucleotides, the CDR3 is TGTGCCAGCAGCCCTCCGGGCCCCAGCTCTGGGGCCAACGTCCTGACTTTC.

This clonotype was picked up a small number of times. The gene calls are TRBV5-1 and TRBJ1-1; possibly TRBD1 for D (5 bases). V dropped 1 base and J dropped 5 bases, with 12 bases sitting between them. The CDR3 contains 14 residues. Germline V gene lookup returns CDR1 SGHRS and CDR2 YFSETQ. DNA for the CDR3: TGCGCCAGCAGCTTGATAGCCGGGGGAACTGAAGCTTTCTTT. Protein: CASSLIAGGTEAFF.

This clonotype was found a few times. CDR3: CASSQAGTPHNSPLHF. CDR3 nucleotides: TGCGCCAGCAGCCAAGCCGGGACACCTCATAATTCACCCCTCCACTTT. This chain joins TRBV4-3 and TRBJ1-6; maybe TRBD1 (6 bases). CDR1 is LGHNA, CDR2 YSLEER, per germline. With 1 base removed from V and 5 bases from J, the gap between germline ends came to 12 bases. The CDR3 contains 16 residues.

The chain is built from TRBV12-3 or TRBV12-4 and TRBJ1-5, with 9 bases identical to TRBD1. There are 17 residues in the CDR3. V dropped 5 bases and J dropped 0; count of bases not matched to a gene: 8. In nucleotides, the CDR3 is TGTGCCAGCAGTCCCGGGACAGGGTACTTTAGCAATCAGCCCCAGCATTTT. Protein sequence: CASSPGTGYFSNQPQHF.

Remarks on this clonotype: This clone may be a read error of a much larger clone one base away. The chain combines TRBV12-3 or TRBV12-4 with TRBJ1-5, with D perhaps TRBD1 (6 bases). The CDR3 covers 16 residues. Between the trimmed V and J ends, which lost 8 bases and 8 bases, there was a span of 25 bases. The CDR3 bases are TGTGCCAGCGGTCTATCCCTCAGACAGGTCAGAGAGCCCCAGCATTTT. Amino acid sequence: CASGLSLRQVREPQHF.

This clonotype appeared many times. This chain connects TRBV4-1 to TRBJ2-5; D perhaps matches TRBD1 (5 bases). V was clipped by 4 bases and J by 2 bases, with 11 bases between them. The CDR3 runs 14 residues. Germline loops: CDR1 MGHRA, CDR2 YSYEKL. The CDR3 region is CASSRLGQQETQYF. DNA for the CDR3: TGCGCCAGCAGCCGACTCGGACAACAAGAGACCCAGTACTTC.

DNA for the CDR3: TGTGCCTGGAGACCCATCTTAAACACTGAAGCTTTCTTT. It encodes CAWRPILNTEAFF. J is TRBJ1-1 and V is TRBV30; the D is unclear. This CDR3 region has 13 residues. V dropped 3 bases and J dropped 2 bases, with 10 bases sitting between them. CDR1 GTSNPN and CDR2 SVGIG come from the germline V gene (reference sequence).

This clonotype was seen more than once but under ten times. The V call is TRBV5-1, the J call TRBJ1-1, with D possibly TRBD1 on 6 matching bases. The V gene's germline CDR1 is SGHRS and CDR2 YFSETQ. The V end was cut by 5 bases, the J end by 2 bases, with 10 bases between. CDR3 length: 13 residues. CDR3 sequence (DNA): TGCGCCAGCAGTCGGGACACAAACACTGAAGCTTTCTTT. It specifies CASSRDTNTEAFF.

This clonotype appeared a single time. The gene calls are TRBV20-1 and TRBJ2-7; TRBD2 matches 7 bases. Trimming cost V 0 bases and J 5 bases; bases outside gene matches: 7. The CDR3 loop spans 14 amino acids. The V gene's germline CDR1 is DFQATT and CDR2 SNEGSKA (reference sequence). The CDR3 is CSAREGGREHEQYF. The DNA of the CDR3 is TGCAGTGCTAGAGAGGGAGGGAGAGAGCACGAGCAGTACTTC.

This clonotype was picked up a small number of times. The rearrangement links TRBV2 to TRBJ2-6; a possible D gene is TRBD1 (6 bases). The CDR3 is 18 residues long. Germline loops: CDR1 SNHLY, CDR2 FYNNEI. Trimming removed 2 bases at V and 4 bases at J, with 18 bases between. In DNA form, the CDR3 reads TGTGCCAGCAGTGAAATTGGTCAGGGGATAAAAGGGGCCAACGTCCTGACTTTC. This gives the protein CASSEIGQGIKGANVLTF.

The V gene is TRBV7-2, the J gene TRBJ1-3; D is unresolved. V was pared by 5 bases and J by 0 bases, with 8 bases between. The V gene's germline CDR1 is SGHTA and CDR2 FQGNSA. The CDR3 runs to 14 residues. This CDR3 reads CASSPYRSGNTIYF. The DNA of the CDR3 is TGTGCCAGCAGCCCCTACCGCTCTGGAAACACCATATATTTT.

The V gene is TRBV7-2, the J gene TRBJ2-2; a weak D match, TRBD1 (6 bases). The ends were cut back, 5 bases at V and 3 bases at J, with 13 bases in the middle. The V gene's germline CDR1 is SGHTA and CDR2 FQGNSA. The CDR3 sequence is 15 residues long. The CDR3 here is CASSRVQGYTGELFF. CDR3 nucleotides: TGTGCCAGCAGCCGCGTACAGGGCTACACCGGGGAGCTGTTTTTT.

This clonotype occurred once. At one boundary the junction diverges from the germline segment, which might be a read error. The chain joins TRBV5-1 to TRBJ1-3; a possible D gene is TRBD1 (5 bases). From germline, CDR1 is SGHRS and CDR2 YFSETQ. The CDR3 totals 15 residues. CDR3 in DNA: TGTGCCAGCAGCGGGGGACTCAGAACTGGAAACACCATATATTTT. Protein: CASSGGLRTGNTIYF. Supplemented by reference TRBV5-1 and TRBJ1-3, the full variable domain reads KAGVTQTPRYLIKTRGQQVTLSCSPISGHRSVSWYQQTPGQGLQFLFEYFSETQRNKGNFPGRFSGRQFSNSRSEMNVSTLELGDSALYLCASSGGLRTGNTIYFGEGSWLTVV.

The chain recombines TRBV5-1 with TRBJ1-3, with 9 positions matching TRBD1. V was pared by 0 bases and J by 2 bases, with 6 bases of the junction left unmatched. There are 17 residues in the CDR3. CDR1 SGHRS and CDR2 YFSETQ come from the germline V gene. The CDR3 sequence is CASSLEGQGTAGNTIYF. The DNA of the CDR3 is TGCGCCAGCAGCTTGGAGGGACAGGGAACGGCTGGAAACACCATATATTTT. The whole variable domain, remainder taken from reference TRBV5-1 and TRBJ1-3, is KAGVTQTPRYLIKTRGQQVTLSCSPISGHRSVSWYQQTPGQGLQFLFEYFSETQRNKGNFPGRFSGRQFSNSRSEMNVSTLELGDSALYLCASSLEGQGTAGNTIYFGEGSWLTVV.

The table lists this clonotype with a few counts. The junction and the germline gene differ at one end; a read error may be behind it. The V and J genes are TRBV6-1 and TRBJ1-2; maybe TRBD1 (6 bases). CDR1 and CDR2 from the germline V gene are MNHNS and SASEGT. This CDR3 comprises 11 residues. The CDR3 nucleotides read TGTGCCAACTTACCCGGGACATTATTCGCCTTC. Translated, it gives CANLPGTLFAF.

This clonotype was recorded at least ten times. The V gene is TRBV6-1, the J gene TRBJ1-2, with 7 nucleotides matching TRBD1. The CDR3 has 12 amino acids. Germline lookup yields CDR1 MNHNS and CDR2 SASEGT. The V and J ends lost 11 bases and 4 bases, in that order; junction bases with no gene match: 7. CDR3 loop: CALSGQRYGYTF. In DNA, the CDR3 is TGTGCCTTATCGGGACAGCGCTATGGCTACACCTTC.

This clonotype was detected many times. J is TRBJ1-3 and V is TRBV4-3; no clear D. CDR3 size: 17 residues. Germline lookup yields CDR1 LGHNA and CDR2 YSLEER. Deletions cut 0 bases from V and 0 bases from J, with 12 bases between. The CDR3 region is CASSQDDRGISGNTIYF. In DNA, the CDR3 is TGCGCCAGCAGCCAAGATGATCGCGGAATCTCTGGAAACACCATATATTTT.

The chain uses TRBV18 and TRBJ2-7; D might be TRBD1 or TRBD2, each matching 5 bases. Deletions cut 3 bases from V and 3 bases from J, with 12 bases between. This CDR3 region has 14 residues. Germline CDR1 is KGHSH and CDR2 is LQKENI. The CDR3 DNA is TGTGCCAGCTCACCCCCGGGACGACTCTACGAGCAGTACTTC. Residues: CASSPPGRLYEQYF.